Below, 22 T cell receptor beta chains from the same sample are listed, as sequenced in a study of OX40 agonist ivuxolimab in advanced cancers. Repertoires were generated with immunoSEQ multiplex PCR, while TCRdb's copy carries only in-frame clones and drops some. The table has approximately 38,000 clones, 75% to 90% seen once. Source: CD4+ or CD8+ T cells sorted from blood, taken in a trial of the OX40 agonist ivuxolimab. Every receptor here comes from an adult with an advanced solid tumor such as melanoma, head and neck, liver or kidney cancer.

CDR3 coding DNA: TGTGCCAGCTCACCACCGAACGATTACGAGCAGTACTTC. Its translation is CASSPPNDYEQYF. The chain employs TRBV18 and TRBJ2-7; D is unclear. Trimming cost V 0 bases and J 4 bases, with 7 bases left between them. The CDR3 totals 13 residues. Germline values: CDR1 KGHSH, CDR2 LQKENI.

V usage is TRBV27 and J usage is TRBJ2-3, with a weak D call TRBD2 (5 bases). Germline CDR1 and CDR2: MNHEY and SMNVEV (reference sequence). The CDR3 sequence is 12 residues long. Trimming cost V 8 bases and J 2 bases, with 8 bases left between them. This CDR3 reads CASQDFTDTQYF. In DNA, the CDR3 is TGTGCCAGCCAGGACTTCACAGATACGCAGTATTTT.

This chain links TRBV4-1 with TRBJ2-1, with 8 bases that match TRBD1. J lost 7 bases, V lost 6 bases, and 11 bases had no gene match. Per germline, CDR1 MGHRA and CDR2 YSYEKL. There are 15 residues in the CDR3. The CDR3 spells CASSLPGQAGNEQFF. DNA of the CDR3: TGCGCCAGCAGTCTACCGGGACAGGCCGGGAATGAGCAGTTCTTC.

The chain couples TRBV7-8 to TRBJ2-7; TRBD1 matches 7 bases. The germline gives CDR1 SGHVS, CDR2 FQNEAQ. After removal of 5 bases from V and 2 bases from J, the junction contained 9 bases not matched to a gene. This CDR3 is 15 amino acids long. The CDR3 sequence: CASSVNRDRTYEQYF. The DNA of the CDR3 is TGTGCCAGCAGCGTAAACCGGGACAGAACCTACGAGCAGTACTTC.

The gene calls are TRBV30 and TRBJ2-1; 9 positions agree with TRBD2. The CDR3 consists of 17 residues. Trimming at V came to 4 bases and at J to 10 bases, leaving 20 bases not matched to a gene. The germline CDR1 and CDR2 sequences are GTSNPN and SVGIG (reference sequence). The CDR3 DNA reads TGTGCCTGGATCCCGAAAATAGCGGGAGTTTCTTCCAGGGAGCAGTTCTTC. Its translation: CAWIPKIAGVSSREQFF. Full variable domain (remainder filled in from reference TRBV30 and TRBJ2-1): SQTIHQWPATLVQPVGSPLSLECTVEGTSNPNLYWYRQAAGRGLQLLFYSVGIGQISSEVPQNLSASRPQDRQFILSSKKLLLSDSGFYLCAWIPKIAGVSSREQFFGPGTRLTVL.

The chain links TRBV6-1 to TRBJ1-5, with TRBD1 as a possible D gene (5 bases). The length of the CDR3 is 13 residues. Germline V gene lookup returns CDR1 MNHNS and CDR2 SASEGT. The V and J ends lost 6 bases and 4 bases respectively, with 10 bases between them. The CDR3 sequence is CASRRRENQPQHF. The CDR3 DNA is TGTGCCAGCAGGCGCAGGGAAAATCAGCCCCAGCATTTT.

V and J are TRBV9 and TRBJ2-5; 8 nucleotides align to TRBD2. The junction had 5 bases not matched to a gene; V was cut back by 3 bases and J by 1 base. Germline lookup yields CDR1 SGDLS and CDR2 YYNGEE. CDR3 length: 15 residues. The CDR3 nucleotides are TGTGCCAGCAGCGCCTTAGCGGGAATCCAAGAGACCCAGTACTTC. Its protein is CASSALAGIQETQYF.

This chain connects TRBV12-5 to TRBJ2-5, with 9 bases lining up with TRBD2. CDR1 is LGHNT, CDR2 FRNRAP, per germline. The V segment lost 1 base and the J segment 3 bases; nucleotides outside the gene matches: 3. The CDR3 extends over 15 amino acids. The chain's CDR3 is CASGLALAGEETQYF. The CDR3 nucleotides are TGTGCTAGTGGTTTGGCCTTAGCGGGAGAAGAGACCCAGTACTTC.

This clone was observed once. The rearrangement joins TRBV6-6 to TRBJ1-1, with TRBD1 matching 8 bases. Unmatched junction bases numbered 5, after V lost 0 bases and J lost 8 bases. The CDR3 loop spans 14 amino acids. From germline, CDR1 is MNHNY and CDR2 SVGAGI (reference sequence). The DNA of the CDR3 is TGTGCCAGCAGTTACTCGGGACAGGCGAACGAAGCTTTCTTT. It codes for CASSYSGQANEAFF.

This clone appeared a single time. This rearrangement joins TRBV28 to TRBJ1-5; no clear D. Germline V gene sequence: CDR1 MDHEN, CDR2 SYDVKM. The CDR3 is made up of 12 amino acids. Trimming cost V 2 bases and J 2 bases, with 1 base left between them. CDR3 sequence (DNA): TGTGCCAGCAGTTTACGCAATCAGCCCCAGCATTTT. Its translation is CASSLRNQPQHF. Supplemented by reference TRBV28 and TRBJ1-5, the full variable domain reads DVKVTQSSRYLVKRTGEKVFLECVQDMDHENMFWYRQDPGLGLRLIYFSYDVKMKEKGDIPEGYSVSREKKERFSLILESASTNQTSMYLCASSLRNQPQHFGDGTRLSIL.

The chain is built from TRBV5-1 and TRBJ2-7; 9 bases agree with TRBD1. Trimming at V came to 4 bases and at J to 6 bases, leaving 8 bases not matched to a gene. Germline V gene data show CDR1 as SGHRS and CDR2 as YFSETQ. This CDR3 comprises 14 residues. CDR3 bases: TGCGCCAGCAGCCCAGGACAGGGGTTGGGCGAGCAGTACTTC. It translates to CASSPGQGLGEQYF.

This clone has a handful of counts. CDR3: CASRKENTDTQYF. For the CDR3, the DNA is TGTGCCAGCCGCAAGGAAAACACAGATACGCAGTATTTT. The chain links TRBV13 to TRBJ2-3, with D unresolved. Germline V lookup: CDR1 PRHDT, CDR2 FYEKMQ (reference sequence). This CDR3 comprises 13 residues. The ends were cut back, 8 bases at V and 2 bases at J, with 11 bases in the middle. The full variable domain, its missing parts supplied by reference TRBV13 and TRBJ2-3, is AAGVIQSPRHLIKEKRETATLKCYPIPRHDTVYWYQQGPGQDPQFLISFYEKMQSDKGSIPDRFSAQQFSDYHSELNMSSLELGDSALYFCASRKENTDTQYFGPGTRLTVL.

V is TRBV9 and J is TRBJ2-2, with D hard to call. The ends were cut back, 4 bases at V and 4 bases at J, with 11 bases in the middle. The germline V gene encodes CDR1 SGDLS and CDR2 YYNGEE. CDR3 size: 14 residues. The CDR3 region has the DNA TGTGCCAGCAGCACAGAGTCAGGCACCGGGGAGCTGTTTTTT. It specifies CASSTESGTGELFF.

The rearrangement links TRBV18 to TRBJ1-4; 9 nucleotides agree with TRBD1. The length of the CDR3 is 16 residues. Germline V lookup: CDR1 KGHSH, CDR2 LQKENI. Germline trimming cut 2 bases from V and 7 bases from J; bases unmatched to any gene: 8. This chain's CDR3 is CASSPSRGQGSEKLFF. The CDR3 bases are TGTGCCAGCTCACCAAGCCGAGGACAGGGGAGTGAAAAACTGTTTTTT. Full variable domain (remainder filled in from reference TRBV18 and TRBJ1-4): NAGVMQNPRHLVRRRGQEARLRCSPMKGHSHVYWYRQLPEEGLKFMVYLQKENIIDESGMPKERFSAEFPKEGPSILRIQQVVRGDSAAYFCASSPSRGQGSEKLFFGSGTQLSVL.

The chain is built from TRBV7-2 and TRBJ2-3, with D unresolved. Germline CDR1 SGHTA, CDR2 FQGNSA. V dropped 3 bases and J dropped 10 bases, with 8 bases sitting between them. The CDR3 runs 11 residues. This CDR3 is CASSFYRAQYF. The CDR3 coding sequence is TGTGCCAGCAGCTTTTATAGAGCGCAGTATTTT.

This rearrangement joins TRBV6-1 to TRBJ2-3, with TRBD2 matching 11 bases. CDR1 MNHNS and CDR2 SASEGT come from the germline V gene. With 5 bases clipped from V and 3 bases from J, the junction kept 1 base outside the gene matches. This CDR3 region has 14 residues. The CDR3, as DNA: TGTGCCAGCAGTAGACTAGCGGGGACAGATACGCAGTATTTT. Protein: CASSRLAGTDTQYF.

The genes are TRBV5-1 and TRBJ2-7; a weak D match, TRBD1 (6 bases). This CDR3 contains 13 residues. The germline gives CDR1 SGHRS, CDR2 YFSETQ. V dropped 1 base and J dropped 3 bases, with 8 bases sitting between them. As DNA, the CDR3 is TGCGCCAGCAGCTTGCAACAGGGCTACGAGCAGTACTTC. Translation gives CASSLQQGYEQYF.

This clone is labeled medium-sized. V gene TRBV7-9 combines with J gene TRBJ2-7, with 8 bases lining up with TRBD2. J was trimmed by 0 bases and V by 9 bases; bases with no gene match: 4. In germline, CDR1 is SEHNR, CDR2 FQNEAQ (reference sequence). The CDR3 spans 13 residues. In DNA, the CDR3 is TGTGCCAGTCTCAGCGGGAGCTCCTACGAGCAGTACTTC. It specifies CASLSGSSYEQYF.

This chain uses TRBV5-1 with TRBJ1-4; D not resolved. Germline assignment: CDR1 SGHRS and CDR2 YFSETQ. The CDR3 loop spans 14 amino acids. V gave up 4 bases and J gave up 6 bases, with 13 bases separating them. The CDR3 sequence is CASSIGFGDEKLFF. As DNA, the CDR3 is TGCGCCAGCAGCATAGGGTTTGGGGATGAAAAACTGTTTTTT.

The chain combines TRBV6-1 with TRBJ2-4; D might be TRBD1 or TRBD2, each matching 5 bases. CDR1 MNHNS and CDR2 SASEGT come from the germline V gene. V was shortened by 4 bases and J by 12 bases, with 10 bases between the two germline ends. The CDR3 covers 11 residues. CDR3 sequence reads: CASSAGPPQYF. The CDR3 region has the DNA TGTGCCAGCAGTGCGGGACCCCCTCAGTACTTC.

V is TRBV7-2 and J is TRBJ1-2; D possibly corresponds to TRBD1 (5 bases). The V gene's germline CDR1 is SGHTA and CDR2 FQGNSA. The CDR3 spans 15 residues. Deletions cut 1 base from V and 7 bases from J, with 16 bases between. The CDR3 DNA is TGTGCCAGCAGCTTAGTGGACGGGACTGGGGGTGGCTACACCTTC. The encoded protein is CASSLVDGTGGGYTF.

The rearrangement links TRBV6-1 to TRBJ2-7, with D unresolved. The CDR3 covers 15 residues. CDR1 is MNHNS, CDR2 SASEGT, per germline. V lost 7 bases and J 1 base, leaving 17 bases between the germline ends. The CDR3: CASTKYSLTSYEQYF. The CDR3 DNA reads TGTGCCAGCACGAAATACAGTCTAACTTCCTACGAGCAGTACTTC.